A selection of T cell receptor beta chains follows, all from one sample in a study of T cells in localized non-small cell lung cancer. This table comes from immunoSEQ multiplex PCR, and its TCRdb copy is limited to in-frame clones, with some not included. The sample has around 83,000 clones; less than 85% are singletons. The material sequenced was PBMCs, taken before any cancer treatment. The receptors shown here come from a man aged 40 to 75 with stage II squamous cell lung carcinoma. Each CDR3 is given with its conserved first and last residue.

j_call v_call cdr3_aa
TRBJ1-5 TRBV19 CASSPRQGNSNQPQHF
TRBJ1-4 TRBV30 CAWRGGGNEKLFF
TRBJ2-7 TRBV6-1 CASSRLAGVHEQYF
TRBJ1-4 TRBV28 CASSSGGGSYEKLFF
TRBJ1-5 TRBV28 CASKMRGGSRNQPQHF
TRBJ1-1 TRBV15 CATSSLDRVRAFF
TRBJ2-5 TRBV5-4 CASSQRGLAGGGGETQYF
TRBJ2-1 TRBV27 CASKRGHDEQFF
TRBJ1-2 TRBV4-2 CASSQASTGSYGYTF
TRBJ1-1 TRBV6-5 CASSPSLQRTEAFF
TRBJ2-2 TRBV6-5 CASSYKRENGELFF
TRBJ2-5 TRBV28 CASSPRMYQETQYF
TRBJ1-5 TRBV9 CASSVGASNQPQHF
TRBJ1-3 TRBV2 CASRDFQGRSGNTIYF
TRBJ2-7 TRBV20-1 CSAWTGGEQYF
TRBJ1-5 TRBV27 CASSLGPGIGQPQHF
TRBJ1-3 TRBV28 CASSFIGRNTIYF
TRBJ2-3 TRBV30 CAWSVEGGVTDTQYF
TRBJ1-1 TRBV20-1 CSAREMEEAFF
TRBJ2-7 TRBV5-1 CASSPDPTGYYEQYF
TRBJ1-1 TRBV29-1 CSAGQGEGTEAFF
TRBJ1-2 TRBV19 CASSIVPRDQRGYTF